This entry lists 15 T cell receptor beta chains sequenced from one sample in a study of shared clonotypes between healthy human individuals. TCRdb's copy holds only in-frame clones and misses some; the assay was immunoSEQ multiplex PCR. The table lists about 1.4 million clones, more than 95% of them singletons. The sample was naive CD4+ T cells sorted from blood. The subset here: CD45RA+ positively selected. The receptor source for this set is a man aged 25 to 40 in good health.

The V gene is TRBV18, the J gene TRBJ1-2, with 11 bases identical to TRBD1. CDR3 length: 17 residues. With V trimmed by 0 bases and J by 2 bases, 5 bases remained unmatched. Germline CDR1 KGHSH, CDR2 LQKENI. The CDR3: CASSPPGTGGPNYGYTF. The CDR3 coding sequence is TGTGCCAGCTCACCACCGGGGACAGGGGGACCCAACTATGGCTACACCTTC.

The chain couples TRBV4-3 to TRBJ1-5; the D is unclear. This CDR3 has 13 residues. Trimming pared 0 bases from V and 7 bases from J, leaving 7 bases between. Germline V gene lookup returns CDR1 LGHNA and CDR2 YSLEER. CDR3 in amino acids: CASSQDFDQPQHF. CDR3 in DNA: TGCGCCAGCAGCCAAGATTTTGACCAGCCCCAGCATTTT.

CDR3 protein: CASSLILGGLAEAFF. The CDR3 nucleotides read TGTGCCAGCAGTTTAATCTTAGGGGGGTTGGCTGAAGCTTTCTTT. J is TRBJ1-1 and V is TRBV28, with D maybe TRBD1 (6 bases). This CDR3 has 15 amino acids. Trimming cost V 2 bases and J 6 bases, with 16 bases left between them. Germline values: CDR1 MDHEN, CDR2 SYDVKM.

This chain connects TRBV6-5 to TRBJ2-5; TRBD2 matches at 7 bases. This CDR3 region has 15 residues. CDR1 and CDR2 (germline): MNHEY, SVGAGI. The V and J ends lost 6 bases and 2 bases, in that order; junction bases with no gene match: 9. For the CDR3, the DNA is TGTGCCAGCAGCCTCCTGGGGGGAGGGCAAGAGACCCAGTACTTC. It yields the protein CASSLLGGGQETQYF.

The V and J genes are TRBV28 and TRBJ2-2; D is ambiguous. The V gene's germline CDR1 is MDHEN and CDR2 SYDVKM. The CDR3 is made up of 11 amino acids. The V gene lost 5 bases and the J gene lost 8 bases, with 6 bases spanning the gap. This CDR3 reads CASSMVGELFF. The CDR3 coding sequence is TGTGCCAGCAGTATGGTGGGGGAGCTGTTTTTT.

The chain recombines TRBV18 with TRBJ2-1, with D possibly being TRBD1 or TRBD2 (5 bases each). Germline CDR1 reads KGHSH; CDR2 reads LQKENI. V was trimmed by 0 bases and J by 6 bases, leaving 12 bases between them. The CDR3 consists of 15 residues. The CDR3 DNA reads TGTGCCAGCTCACCACCGGGACGAGCCTCCAATGAGCAGTTCTTC. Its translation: CASSPPGRASNEQFF. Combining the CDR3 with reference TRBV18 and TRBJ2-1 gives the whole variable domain NAGVMQNPRHLVRRRGQEARLRCSPMKGHSHVYWYRQLPEEGLKFMVYLQKENIIDESGMPKERFSAEFPKEGPSILRIQQVVRGDSAAYFCASSPPGRASNEQFFGPGTRLTVL.

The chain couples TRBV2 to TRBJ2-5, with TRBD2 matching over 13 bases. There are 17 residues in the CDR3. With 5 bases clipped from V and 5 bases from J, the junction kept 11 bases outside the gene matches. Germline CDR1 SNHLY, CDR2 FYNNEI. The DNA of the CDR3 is TGTGCCAGCAGTCTTCGGACTAGCGGGAGCGTTTTGGAGACCCAGTACTTC. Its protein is CASSLRTSGSVLETQYF.

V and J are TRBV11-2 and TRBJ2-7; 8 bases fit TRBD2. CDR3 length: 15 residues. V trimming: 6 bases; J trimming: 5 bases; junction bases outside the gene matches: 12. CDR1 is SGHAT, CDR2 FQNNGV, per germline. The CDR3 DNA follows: TGTGCCAGCAGACGACCGGGACTAGTCGTAAACGAGCAGTACTTC. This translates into CASRRPGLVVNEQYF. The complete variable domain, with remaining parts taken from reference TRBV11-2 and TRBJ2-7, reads EAGVAQSPRYKIIEKRQSVAFWCNPISGHATLYWYQQILGQGPKLLIQFQNNGVVDDSQLPKDRFSAERLKGVDSTLKIQPAKLEDSAVYLCASRRPGLVVNEQYFGPGTRLTVT.

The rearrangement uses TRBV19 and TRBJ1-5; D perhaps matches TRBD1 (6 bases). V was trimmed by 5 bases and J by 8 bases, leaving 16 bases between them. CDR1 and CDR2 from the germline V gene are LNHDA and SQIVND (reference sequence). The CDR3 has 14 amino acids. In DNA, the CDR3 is TGTGCCAGTAGTGATGGGGGCGCAATAAAGCCCCAGCATTTT. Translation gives CASSDGGAIKPQHF.

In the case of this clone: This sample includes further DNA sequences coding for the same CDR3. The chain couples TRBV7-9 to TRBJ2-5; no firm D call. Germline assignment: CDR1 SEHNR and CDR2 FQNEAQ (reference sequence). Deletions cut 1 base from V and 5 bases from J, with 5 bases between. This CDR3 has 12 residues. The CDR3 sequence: CASSLGRETQYF. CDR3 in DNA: TGTGCCAGCAGCTTAGGTCGGGAGACCCAGTACTTC.

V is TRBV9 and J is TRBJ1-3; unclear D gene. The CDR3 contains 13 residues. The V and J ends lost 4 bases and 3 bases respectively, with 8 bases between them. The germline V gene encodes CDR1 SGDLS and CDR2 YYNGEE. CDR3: CASSPANGNTIYF. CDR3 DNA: TGTGCCAGCAGCCCAGCGAATGGAAACACCATATATTTT.

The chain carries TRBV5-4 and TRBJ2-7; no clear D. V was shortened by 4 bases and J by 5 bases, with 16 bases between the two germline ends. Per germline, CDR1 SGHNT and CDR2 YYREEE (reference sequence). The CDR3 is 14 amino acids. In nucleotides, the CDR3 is TGTGCCAGCAGCCCCGAGATGAGCAGCCACGAGCAGTACTTC. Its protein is CASSPEMSSHEQYF. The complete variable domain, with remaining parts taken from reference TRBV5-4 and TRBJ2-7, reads ETGVTQSPTHLIKTRGQQVTLRCSSQSGHNTVSWYQQALGQGPQFIFQYYREEENGRGNFPPRFSGLQFPNYSSELNVNALELDDSALYLCASSPEMSSHEQYFGPGTRLTVT.

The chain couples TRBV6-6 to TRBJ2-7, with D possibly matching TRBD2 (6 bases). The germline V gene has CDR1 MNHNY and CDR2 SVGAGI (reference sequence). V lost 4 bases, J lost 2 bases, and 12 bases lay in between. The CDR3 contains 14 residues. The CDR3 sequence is CASSFSGQTYEQYF. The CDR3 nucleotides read TGTGCCAGCAGTTTTAGCGGCCAGACCTACGAGCAGTACTTC.

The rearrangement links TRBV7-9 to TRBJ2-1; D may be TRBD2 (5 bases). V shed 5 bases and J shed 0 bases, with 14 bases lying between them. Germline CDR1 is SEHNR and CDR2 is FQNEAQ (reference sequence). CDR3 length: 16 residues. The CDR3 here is CASSLLTGSSYNEQFF. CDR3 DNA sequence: TGTGCCAGCAGCCTATTGACTGGGAGCTCCTACAATGAGCAGTTCTTC.

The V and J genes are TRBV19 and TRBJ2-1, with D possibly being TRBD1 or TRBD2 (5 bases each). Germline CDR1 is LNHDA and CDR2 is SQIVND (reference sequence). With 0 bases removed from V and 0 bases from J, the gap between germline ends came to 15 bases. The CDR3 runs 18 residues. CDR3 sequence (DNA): TGTGCCAGTAGTATAGATCATTCCGGGACCAGCTCCTACAATGAGCAGTTCTTC. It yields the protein CASSIDHSGTSSYNEQFF.